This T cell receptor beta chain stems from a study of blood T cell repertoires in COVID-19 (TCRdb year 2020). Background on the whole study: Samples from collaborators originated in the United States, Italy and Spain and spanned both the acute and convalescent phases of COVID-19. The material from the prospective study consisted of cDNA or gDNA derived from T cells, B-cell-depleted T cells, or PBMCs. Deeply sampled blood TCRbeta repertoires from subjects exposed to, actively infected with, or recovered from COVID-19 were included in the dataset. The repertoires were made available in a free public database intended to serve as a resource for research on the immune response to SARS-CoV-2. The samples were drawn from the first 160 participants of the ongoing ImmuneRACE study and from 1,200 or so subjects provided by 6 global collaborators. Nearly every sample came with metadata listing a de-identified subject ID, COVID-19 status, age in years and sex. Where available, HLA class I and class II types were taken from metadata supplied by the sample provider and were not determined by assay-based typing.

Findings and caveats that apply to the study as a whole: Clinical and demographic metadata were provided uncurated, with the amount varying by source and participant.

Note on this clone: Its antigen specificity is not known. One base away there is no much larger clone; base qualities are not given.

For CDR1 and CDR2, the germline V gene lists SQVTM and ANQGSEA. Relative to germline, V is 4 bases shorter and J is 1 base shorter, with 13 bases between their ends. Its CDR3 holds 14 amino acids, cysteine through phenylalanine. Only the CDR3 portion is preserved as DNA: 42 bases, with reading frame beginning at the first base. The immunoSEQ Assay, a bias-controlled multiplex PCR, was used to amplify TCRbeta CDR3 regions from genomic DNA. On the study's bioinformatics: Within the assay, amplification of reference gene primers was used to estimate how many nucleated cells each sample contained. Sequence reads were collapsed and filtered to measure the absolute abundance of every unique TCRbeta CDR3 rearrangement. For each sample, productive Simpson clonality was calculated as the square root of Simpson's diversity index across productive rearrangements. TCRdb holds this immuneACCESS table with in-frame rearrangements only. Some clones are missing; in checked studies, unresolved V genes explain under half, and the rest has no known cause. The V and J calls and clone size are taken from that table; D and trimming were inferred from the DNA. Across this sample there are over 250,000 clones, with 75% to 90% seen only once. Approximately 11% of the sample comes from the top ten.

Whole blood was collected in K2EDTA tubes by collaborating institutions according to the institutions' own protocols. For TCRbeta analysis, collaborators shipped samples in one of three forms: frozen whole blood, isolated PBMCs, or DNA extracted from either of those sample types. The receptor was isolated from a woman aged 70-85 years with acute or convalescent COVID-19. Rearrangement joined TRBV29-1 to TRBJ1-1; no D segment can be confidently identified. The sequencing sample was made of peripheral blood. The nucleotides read TGCAGCGTTGCGAGGGTTGCGGCGAACACTGAAGCTTTCTTT. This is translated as CSVARVAANTEAFF.